Sequencing of this TCR beta chain was carried out in a study of blood T cell repertoires in COVID-19. This table comes from immunoSEQ multiplex PCR, and its TCRdb copy is limited to in-frame clones, with some not included. This table has 70,000 to 95,000 clones, roughly 92% appearing once. V lost 6 bases to trimming and J lost 6 bases; unmatched junction nucleotides: 20. The germline gives CDR1 MDHEN, CDR2 SYDVKM. This CDR3 comprises 18 residues. The TCR comes from a woman aged 55 to 70 with active COVID-19. The chain links TRBV28 to TRBJ2-3; 8 bases align to TRBD1. The sample consisted of peripheral blood. CDR3: CASSSTGGRQGIRDTQYF. CDR3 sequence (DNA): TGTGCCAGCAGCTCCACCGGCGGGCGACAGGGGATAAGGGATACGCAGTATTTT.